This note documents a single T cell receptor beta chain sequence. Its cognate antigen has yet to be identified. No much larger clone is present one base from it, and per-base qualities are unavailable. The CDR3 regions of human TCRbeta chains were subjected to immunosequencing. The study's own analysis went as follows. Repertoire TCRs were matched against a reference library of SARS-CoV-2-specific TCRs generated with the MIRA antigen-specificity platform. Breadth was defined as the fraction of unique TCRs that were SARS-CoV-2-associated, and depth was defined as the fraction of total T cells that were SARS-CoV-2-associated. Using the MIRA data, every spike-specific TCR was mapped to the spike region that the TCR reacted to and assigned to either a CD4 or a CD8 class. Log10-transformed breadth and depth values were compared by one-way ANOVA with Sidak's multiple comparisons tests. What TCRdb holds here is the immuneACCESS table cut down to in-frame rearrangements. Part of the clones is not present; checked against another copy, under half of the missing clones reflect an unresolved V gene, and the others are unexplained. V and J calls plus clone size are reproduced from that table; the DNA served to infer D and trimming. Across this sample there are 110,000 to 150,000 clones, with around nine tenths seen only once. Of the sample, approximately 3% falls within the top ten clones.

This specimen comes from a study of T cell responses to AZD1222 COVID-19 vaccine (dated by TCRdb to the early 2020s). The study in broad terms: TCR sequencing was performed for more than 230 trial participants, of whom about 210 were given two doses of AZD1222 and some 26 were given two doses of MenACWY control vaccine. Trial participants were enrolled into age subgroups of 18-55, 56-69 and 70-plus years, which contained approximately 150, 30 and 60 TCR-sequenced participants, respectively.

Interpreted using the paper, the time point label stands for: about 28 days (+/-7) after the second vaccine dose. AZD1222 recipients whose second dose came at about 4 weeks and those whose second dose came at about 12 weeks were combined into one group, since spike-specific TCR depth and breadth did not differ between the two schedules. Samples from vaccinated people were obtained from the UK trials COV001 and COV002, which included a single-blind randomized controlled phase 2/3 trial of AZD1222 (ChAdOx1 nCoV-19) in healthy adults. Trial participant PBMC samples were collected at day 0 and day 28 after the second dose for TCRbeta chain sequencing. Overall study outcomes, separate from this receptor: Epitopes outside the regions mutated in the B.1.351 and B.1.1.7 variants were reportedly recognized by nearly half of the unique spike-specific TCRs. Conclusions about previously exposed vaccinees are limited, since just 5 to 7 AZD1222 recipients were seropositive for SARS-CoV-2 at baseline. In the small 56-69-year group, the increase in depth fell short of significance, most likely because of low power. Spike-specific TCR breadth and depth rose significantly after two AZD1222 doses compared with day 0 and with MenACWY recipients. Participants were mostly white British and included more females than males, and it was suggested by the authors that clonal diversity may have been underestimated. Because no day 14 peak-response samples were available, the repertoires could be characterized only after the peak T cell response. Vaccine-associated CD4 TCRs spanned the whole spike protein, with dominant responses in regions 160-218 and 743-854.

This specimen was peripheral blood, taken 28 days after the second AZD1222 dose. The receptor comes from an adult who received the AZD1222 COVID-19 vaccine.

The bases are TGTGCCAGCAGTGCCCCTGGGGGGAAAACCACCGGGGAGCTGTTTTTT. Its protein product is CASSAPGGKTTGELFF. The chain couples TRBV25-1 to TRBJ2-2; a tentative D call is TRBD2 (6 bases match). A distance of 16 bases separates the germline ends of V and J, which lose 4 bases and 4 bases respectively. CDR1 and CDR2 are read off the germline V gene as MGHDK and SYGVNS. The CDR3 holds 16 amino acids from the cysteine to the phenylalanine. CDR3 DNA only is kept here, 48 bases in frame from base 1.